The 9 T cell receptor beta chains given below trace back to one sample, sequenced in a study of CD8 T cells in Susac syndrome. An input of roughly 0.45 to 1 ug of RNA was subjected to reverse transcription using random hexamers. TCRdb reprocessed the immunoSEQ multiplex PCR reads with MiXCR, giving one entry per CDR3 protein. The table includes 150,000 to 190,000 distinct CDR3 sequences, approximately 94% detected once. Sequenced: CD8+ T cells from PBMCs. Every receptor here comes from a human donor with multiple sclerosis.

CDR3 amino acids: CSARGLLTLNTVYEQYF. CDR3 in DNA: TGCAGTGCTAGAGGACTTCTGACACTAAATACGGTCTACGAGCAGTACTTC. V is TRBV20-1 and J is TRBJ2-7; D gene ambiguous. Trimming removed 1 base at V and 3 bases at J, with 22 bases between. In germline, CDR1 is DFQATT, CDR2 SNEGSKA (reference sequence). The CDR3 totals 17 residues.

This clonotype turned up a few times. The V and J genes are TRBV7-6 and TRBJ1-2, with TRBD1 matching 7 bases. The V segment lost 1 base and the J segment 6 bases; nucleotides outside the gene matches: 11. Germline V gene data show CDR1 as SGHVS and CDR2 as FNYEAQ. This CDR3 has 16 amino acids. The CDR3 loop reads CASSLGVGEGANGYTF. CDR3 bases: TGTGCCAGCAGCTTAGGGGTGGGTGAGGGGGCGAATGGCTACACCTTC.

This clonotype was recorded once. The chain has TRBV3-1 and TRBJ1-2; the D is unclear. Germline V gene lookup returns CDR1 LGHDT and CDR2 YNNKEL (reference sequence). Trimming removed 3 bases at V and 4 bases at J, with 3 bases between. There are 11 residues in the CDR3. The CDR3 DNA follows: TGTGCCAGCAGCCACCCCTATGGCTACACCTTC. Its protein is CASSHPYGYTF.

CDR3 sequence (DNA): TGCAGTGTCGGGCAGGATGGAAACACCATATATTTT. The encoded protein is CSVGQDGNTIYF. The chain combines TRBV20-1 with TRBJ1-3; no clear D gene. CDR1 and CDR2 from the germline V gene are DFQATT and SNEGSKA (reference sequence). The length of the CDR3 is 12 residues. Trimming pared 7 bases from V and 3 bases from J, leaving 10 bases between.

CDR3 nucleotides: TGTGCCAGCAGTGACTCCTCTCGGGACAGGGGACACGAGCAGTACTTC. Translated, it gives CASSDSSRDRGHEQYF. The rearrangement joins TRBV6-4 to TRBJ2-7, with 10 bases matching TRBD1. Per the germline V gene, CDR1 is MRHNA and CDR2 is SNTAGT. The CDR3 covers 16 residues. Unmatched junction bases numbered 7, after V lost 0 bases and J lost 5 bases.

The J gene is TRBJ2-1, the V gene TRBV3-1; D is perhaps TRBD1 or TRBD2 (5 bases each). The CDR3 consists of 14 residues. V was trimmed by 6 bases and J by 9 bases, leaving 18 bases between them. CDR1 LGHDT and CDR2 YNNKEL come from the germline V gene (reference sequence). Here the CDR3 DNA reads TGTGCCAGCAGAGACCGGGGCTCGATTGGTGAGCAGTTCTTC. Translated: CASRDRGSIGEQFF.

The rearrangement joins TRBV29-1 to TRBJ1-1, with unresolved D. CDR1 and CDR2 (germline): SQVTM, ANQGSEA. Trimming took off 5 bases at V and 11 bases at J, with 12 bases between the two ends. This CDR3 has 10 residues. CDR3: CSVPGPGAFF. The CDR3 region has the DNA TGCAGCGTTCCAGGTCCCGGGGCTTTCTTT.

The V gene is TRBV6-5, the J gene TRBJ1-6; perhaps TRBD1 as D (6 bases). Germline V gene data show CDR1 as MNHEY and CDR2 as SVGAGI. V lost 8 bases, J lost 7 bases, and 18 bases lay in between. This CDR3 contains 15 residues. For the CDR3, the DNA is TGTGCCAGCGGGGACACCTGGTTGGGGAATTCACCCCTCCACTTT. It codes for CASGDTWLGNSPLHF.

The rearrangement links TRBV7-8 to TRBJ2-7, with D possibly matching TRBD2 (6 bases). Germline V gene data show CDR1 as SGHVS and CDR2 as FQNEAQ. The V end lost 7 bases, the J end lost 0 bases, and 16 bases lay between the germline ends. The CDR3 covers 15 residues. The CDR3 spells CASTFSRGTSYEQYF. CDR3 in DNA: TGTGCCAGCACCTTTTCCCGGGGGACCTCCTACGAGCAGTACTTC.